The present T cell receptor (beta chain) was sequenced within a study of human T cells and chemical hapten exposure. Study observations and caveats: The study found that DPC sensitization did not change TCRs above 1 in 1000 frequency.

TCRdb ran MiXCR on the RACE reads and lists one entry per CDR3 protein. This table has under 45,000 distinct CDR3 sequences, roughly 5.4% appearing once. This clonotype was picked up many times. Its antigen is not identified. V gave up 5 bases and J gave up 1 base, with 11 bases separating them. This CDR3 is 13 amino acids long. The germline CDR1 and CDR2 sequences are DFQATT and SNEGSKA (reference sequence). Stated time point: healthy volunteer bleed at 6 weeks. Total RNA came from unfractionated whole blood. The V call is TRBV20-1, the J call TRBJ2-5; D might be TRBD1 or TRBD2, each matching 5 bases. The receptor was isolated from a human donor in good health. Some clones in this sample may be carry-over from other donors' samples. The specimen was whole blood. CDR3 DNA: TGCAGTGCTCGTGCAGGGACCCAAGAGACCCAGTACTTC. Amino acids: CSARAGTQETQYF.